These 8 T cell receptor beta chains were sequenced from one sample in a study of blood T cell repertoires in COVID-19. This table comes from immunoSEQ multiplex PCR, and its TCRdb copy is limited to in-frame clones, with some not included. The sample lists under 550,000 clones; roughly 90% were seen once. Sequencing was carried out using peripheral blood. The receptors stem from a young man with COVID-19, enrolled during active disease.

This rearrangement joins TRBV18 to TRBJ1-2, with TRBD1 matching over 7 bases. The germline gives CDR1 KGHSH, CDR2 LQKENI. V lost 3 bases and J lost 6; bases outside the gene matches: 10. This CDR3 is 15 amino acids long. The CDR3 here is CASSPLLTGADGYTF. CDR3 bases: TGTGCCAGCTCACCCCTGTTAACAGGGGCTGATGGCTACACCTTC.

The J gene is TRBJ2-7, the V gene TRBV12-3 or TRBV12-4; tentatively, D is TRBD2 (6 bases). The CDR3 runs to 13 residues. V was clipped by 5 bases and J by 2 bases, with 10 bases between them. The DNA for the CDR3 is TGTGCCAGCAGTCGGGCGGGGACCTACGAGCAGTACTTC. It codes for CASSRAGTYEQYF.

The rearrangement uses TRBV6-5 and TRBJ2-3; no reliable D call. This CDR3 region has 11 residues. Per the germline V gene, CDR1 is MNHEY and CDR2 is SVGAGI. The ends were cut back, 11 bases at V and 7 bases at J, with 13 bases in the middle. The CDR3 DNA is TGTGCCGCCGCTACCGGGTATACGCAGTATTTT. Its translation: CAAATGYTQYF.

The chain uses TRBV2 and TRBJ2-3; D is perhaps TRBD1 (8 bases). V was cut by 8 bases and J by 2 bases, with 14 bases left in between. The CDR3 is 14 residues long. Germline V gene data show CDR1 as SNHLY and CDR2 as FYNNEI. The CDR3 here is CASQQGGLTDTQYF. CDR3 nucleotide sequence: TGTGCCAGCCAACAGGGGGGGCTCACAGATACGCAGTATTTT.

The rearrangement links TRBV6-5 to TRBJ2-4; 8 nucleotides align to TRBD1. V was pared by 6 bases and J by 8 bases, with 6 bases of the junction left unmatched. This CDR3 comprises 13 residues. Germline assignment: CDR1 MNHEY and CDR2 SVGAGI. CDR3 residues: CASRPGGLDIQYF. As DNA, the CDR3 is TGTGCCAGCAGACCAGGGGGCTTAGACATTCAGTACTTC.

The chain has TRBV29-1 and TRBJ1-3, with TRBD1 identical over 7 bases. The CDR3 runs 13 residues. After removal of 1 base from V and 7 bases from J, the junction contained 4 bases not matched to a gene. Germline CDR1 reads SQVTM; CDR2 reads ANQGSEA. The CDR3 loop is CSVEGQGDNTIYF. The CDR3 coding sequence is TGCAGCGTTGAAGGACAGGGCGACAACACCATATATTTT.

This clone has more than one count but fewer than ten. The chain links TRBV2 to TRBJ1-5, with TRBD1 as a possible D gene (6 bases). The CDR3 runs 16 residues. Trimming took 1 base from V and 1 from J, leaving 11 bases between them. Germline loops: CDR1 SNHLY, CDR2 FYNNEI. The CDR3 DNA follows: TGTGCCAGCAGTGAAGACAGGGTACGGAGCAATCAGCCCCAGCATTTT. Translation gives CASSEDRVRSNQPQHF.

The chain combines TRBV12-3 or TRBV12-4 with TRBJ2-7, with D perhaps TRBD1 (5 bases). Trimming took off 4 bases at V and 5 bases at J, with 9 bases between the two ends. This CDR3 comprises 12 residues. CDR3 protein: CASSSGYDEQYF. The CDR3 coding sequence is TGTGCCAGCAGTTCAGGGTACGACGAGCAGTACTTC.